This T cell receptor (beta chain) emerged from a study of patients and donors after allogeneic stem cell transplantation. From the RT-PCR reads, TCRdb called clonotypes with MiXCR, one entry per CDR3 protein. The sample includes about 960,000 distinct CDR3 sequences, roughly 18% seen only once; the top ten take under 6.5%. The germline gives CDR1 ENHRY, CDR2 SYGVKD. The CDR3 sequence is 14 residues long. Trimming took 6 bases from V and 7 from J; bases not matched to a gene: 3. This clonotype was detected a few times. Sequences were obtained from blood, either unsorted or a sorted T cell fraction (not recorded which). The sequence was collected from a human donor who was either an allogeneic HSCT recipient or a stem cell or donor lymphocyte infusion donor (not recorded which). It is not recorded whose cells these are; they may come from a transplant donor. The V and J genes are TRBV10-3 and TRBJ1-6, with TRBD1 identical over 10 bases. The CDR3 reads CAISGTGENSPLHF. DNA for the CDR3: TGTGCCATCAGCGGGACAGGGGAAAATTCACCCCTCCACTTT.